This TCR beta chain came from a study of neurological immune-mediated disorders. One entry per CDR3 protein results from TCRdb running MiXCR on the 5' RACE reads. Counted here are roughly 45,000 distinct CDR3 sequences, around 12% occurring once; the ten biggest clones make up 3.5% to 5%. This clonotype occurred many times. Described time point: longitudinal time-point 2. The CDR3 loop spans 14 amino acids. Trimming cost V 0 bases and J 2 bases; bases outside gene matches: 1. CDR1 and CDR2 from the germline V gene are DFQATT and SNEGSKA (reference sequence). This TCR was recovered from a male donor with HTLV-1-associated myelopathy (HAM/TSP). Sequencing was done on a sample of PBMCs. The chain uses TRBV20-1 and TRBJ2-7; 10 bases match TRBD2. CDR3 sequence: CSARDTSGAYEQYF. The CDR3 nucleotides read TGCAGTGCTAGAGATACTAGCGGGGCCTACGAGCAGTACTTC.